Listed here are 28 T cell receptor beta chains from one sample, sequenced in a study of blood T cell repertoires in COVID-19. Using immunoSEQ multiplex PCR, the repertoire was profiled, and TCRdb retains in-frame clones only, with some absent. The sample consists of 80,000 or so clones, 80% to 90% of them appearing once. Sequencing was performed on peripheral blood. The receptors here all came from a woman aged 55-70 years with acute or convalescent COVID-19.

The gene calls are TRBV10-3 and TRBJ1-2; no clear D gene. Germline V gene data show CDR1 as ENHRY and CDR2 as SYGVKD. CDR3 length: 13 amino acids. V was pared by 3 bases and J by 3 bases, with 8 bases between. Written as DNA, the CDR3 is TGTGCCATCAGTGATGAAACAGACTATGGCTACACCTTC. Residues: CAISDETDYGYTF.

This clone was seen more than once but under ten times. The chain joins TRBV7-9 to TRBJ2-5, with D perhaps TRBD1 (5 bases). Between the trimmed V and J ends, which lost 2 bases and 2 bases, there was a span of 9 bases. The V gene's germline CDR1 is SEHNR and CDR2 FQNEAQ (reference sequence). This CDR3 comprises 14 residues. The CDR3 DNA sequence: TGTGCCAGCAGCTTATTAGCAGGGCAAGAGACCCAGTACTTC. Its translation: CASSLLAGQETQYF.

The chain uses TRBV9 and TRBJ1-1; D remains unclear. Germline CDR1 reads SGDLS; CDR2 reads YYNGEE. The CDR3 runs 15 residues. V was pared by 0 bases and J by 1 base, with 10 bases between. CDR3 sequence: CASSVVYTPNTEAFF. CDR3 in DNA: TGTGCCAGCAGCGTAGTTTACACACCGAACACTGAAGCTTTCTTT. Full variable domain (outside the CDR3, taken from reference TRBV9 and TRBJ1-1): DSGVTQTPKHLITATGQRVTLRCSPRSGDLSVYWYQQSLDQGLQFLIQYYNGEERAKGNILERFSAQQFPDLHSELNLSSLELGDSALYFCASSVVYTPNTEAFFGQGTRLTVV.

The genes are TRBV4-3 and TRBJ1-3, with a possible D match to TRBD1 (6 bases). V dropped 0 bases and J dropped 0 bases, with 12 bases sitting between them. Germline values: CDR1 LGHNA, CDR2 YSLEER. This CDR3 comprises 17 residues. CDR3 nucleotides: TGCGCCAGCAGCCAAGAGGGGGCGCGACCCTCTGGAAACACCATATATTTT. Amino acid sequence: CASSQEGARPSGNTIYF.

This clone was observed once. The CDR3 protein is CASSAVGAGVYGYTF. The CDR3 DNA reads TGTGCCAGCAGTGCTGTGGGCGCAGGGGTCTATGGCTACACCTTC. The chain combines TRBV28 with TRBJ1-2; D is perhaps TRBD1 (6 bases). This CDR3 has 15 residues. Germline assignment: CDR1 MDHEN and CDR2 SYDVKM. V lost 5 bases and J 4 bases, leaving 17 bases between the germline ends.

The DNA for the CDR3 is TGTGCCAGCAGCTTAGGACAGCTCTACAATGAGCAGTTCTTC. Its protein is CASSLGQLYNEQFF. The J gene is TRBJ2-1, the V gene TRBV11-3, with D maybe TRBD1 (5 bases). V was cut by 1 base and J by 3 bases, with 7 bases left in between. The CDR3 has 14 residues. The V gene's germline CDR1 is SGHNT and CDR2 YENEEA.

The chain recombines TRBV4-2 with TRBJ2-5, with 9 bases aligning to TRBD1. Trimming cost V 4 bases and J 2 bases; bases outside gene matches: 5. CDR1 is LGHNA, CDR2 YNFKEQ, per germline. This CDR3 region has 15 residues. CDR3 nucleotide sequence: TGTGCCAGCAGCCCGGGGGACAGGGCACAAGAGACCCAGTACTTC. Translating it yields CASSPGDRAQETQYF.

The J gene is TRBJ2-5, the V gene TRBV6-5; TRBD1 matches at 9 bases. Per germline, CDR1 MNHEY and CDR2 SVGAGI. J was trimmed by 5 bases and V by 2 bases; bases with no gene match: 6. This CDR3 has 15 residues. This CDR3 is CASSYGTGFAETQYF. The CDR3 DNA is TGTGCCAGCAGTTACGGGACAGGGTTTGCGGAGACCCAGTACTTC.

The chain uses TRBV5-1 and TRBJ1-5, with TRBD1 as a possible D gene (5 bases). Trimming shortened V by 1 base and J by 0 bases, and 5 bases separated the two germline ends. The CDR3 runs 14 residues. Germline V lookup: CDR1 SGHRS, CDR2 YFSETQ. Here the CDR3 DNA reads TGCGCCAGCAGCTTGCAGGGTAGCAATCAGCCCCAGCATTTT. Residues: CASSLQGSNQPQHF.

The chain recombines TRBV24-1 with TRBJ2-5; TRBD1 might be the D (5 bases). Per germline, CDR1 KGHDR and CDR2 SFDVKD. Trimming removed 5 bases from V and 2 bases from J, with 14 bases in between. The CDR3 runs 15 residues. CDR3 region: CATSAKGFWQETQYF. DNA for the CDR3: TGTGCCACCAGTGCCAAGGGGTTTTGGCAAGAGACCCAGTACTTC.

The chain uses TRBV21-1 and TRBJ2-7; the table names TRBD1, a call not compared with the DNA. TRBV21-1 is marked as a pseudogene. The CDR3 runs to 13 residues. CDR3 coding DNA: TGTGCCAGCAGCAGTGGCAAGGGGTACGAGCAGTACGTC. Protein: CASSSGKGYEQYV.

The chain is built from TRBV19 and TRBJ2-7, with TRBD1 matching 10 bases. The trim removed 5 bases at V and 4 bases at J, leaving 5 bases unmatched. Germline V lookup: CDR1 LNHDA, CDR2 SQIVND (reference sequence). CDR3 length equals 14 residues. The CDR3 DNA follows: TGTGCCAGTAGTGCGGGACAGGGGTCATACGAGCAGTACTTC. Translating gives CASSAGQGSYEQYF.

This chain uses TRBV29-1 with TRBJ1-1; weak D call: TRBD1 (5 bases). Germline V gives CDR1 SQVTM, CDR2 ANQGSEA. Deletions cut 6 bases from V and 4 bases from J, with 15 bases between. This CDR3 is 13 amino acids long. The CDR3 coding sequence is TGCAGCGTGGCAGGGTTTCGGAGCACTGAAGCTTTCTTT. Its protein is CSVAGFRSTEAFF.

This chain links TRBV10-1 with TRBJ2-2; D uncertain. Germline lookup yields CDR1 WNHNN and CDR2 SYGVQD (reference sequence). The CDR3 is 12 residues long. The V gene lost 6 bases and the J gene lost 4 bases, with 6 bases spanning the gap. In DNA, the CDR3 is TGCGCCAGCAGCGTTAGCACCGGGGAGCTGTTTTTT. Protein: CASSVSTGELFF.

This chain joins TRBV18 and TRBJ1-3, with no clear D. V was shortened by 6 bases and J by 4 bases, with 7 bases between the two germline ends. The CDR3 totals 12 residues. Germline V CDR1 and CDR2: KGHSH, LQKENI. The CDR3 spells CASSPQGNTIYF. DNA of the CDR3: TGTGCCAGCTCCCCCCAGGGAAACACCATATATTTT.

J is TRBJ1-1 and V is TRBV4-1; D gene unclear. Trimming took off 4 bases at V and 3 bases at J, with 9 bases between the two ends. Germline V gene sequence: CDR1 MGHRA, CDR2 YSYEKL. The CDR3 totals 13 residues. The CDR3 DNA reads TGCGCCAGCAGCCCGTACCGGGACACTGAAGCTTTCTTT. Encoded protein: CASSPYRDTEAFF.

CDR3 nucleotide sequence: TGTGCCAGCAGCCAAGTGGGACAGTCTTATGAAAAACTGTTTTTT. Residues: CASSQVGQSYEKLFF. This chain joins TRBV3-1 (or the pseudogene TRBV3-2) and TRBJ1-4, with 7 nucleotides matching TRBD1. The trim removed 1 base at V and 6 bases at J, leaving 5 bases unmatched. This CDR3 region has 15 residues. Per germline, CDR1 LGHDT and CDR2 YNNKEL (reference sequence).

The chain combines TRBV29-1 with TRBJ2-7, with D possibly TRBD1 on 5 matching bases. CDR3 length equals 14 residues. Trimming cost V 6 bases and J 2 bases, with 17 bases left between them. CDR1 SQVTM and CDR2 ANQGSEA come from the germline V gene. Written as DNA, the CDR3 is TGCAGCGTCCAGGTACAGGCAACCCCCTACGAGCAGTACTTC. Translated: CSVQVQATPYEQYF.

The V call is TRBV6-5, the J call TRBJ1-5; weak D call: TRBD1 (5 bases). Trimming stripped 6 bases from V and 3 bases from J, with 15 bases between. Germline-derived CDR1 and CDR2 are MNHEY and SVGAGI. CDR3 size: 15 residues. In nucleotides, the CDR3 is TGTGCCAGCAGCCGCGACAGAGGACCCAATCAGCCCCAGCATTTT. Its translation is CASSRDRGPNQPQHF.

V usage is TRBV5-1 and J usage is TRBJ1-2; 9 nucleotides match TRBD1. V was pared by 3 bases and J by 5 bases, with 5 bases of the junction left unmatched. CDR1 is SGHRS and CDR2 is YFSETQ in the germline V gene. The CDR3 consists of 14 residues. The CDR3 here is CASSSDRGQYGYTF. Written as DNA, the CDR3 is TGCGCCAGCAGCTCGGACAGGGGACAGTATGGCTACACCTTC.

V is TRBV12-3 or TRBV12-4 and J is TRBJ2-4; D possibly corresponds to TRBD2 (6 bases). V lost 7 bases to trimming and J lost 10 bases, with 11 bases between them. The CDR3 spans 11 residues. The CDR3 loop is CASTSGRIQYF. The CDR3 nucleotides are TGTGCCAGCACCTCCGGGAGAATTCAGTACTTC.

The chain combines TRBV5-1 with TRBJ2-1; a weak D match, TRBD2 (6 bases). Germline-derived CDR1 and CDR2 are SGHRS and YFSETQ. CDR3 length equals 13 residues. The V and J ends lost 2 bases and 10 bases respectively, with 13 bases between them. CDR3 sequence (DNA): TGCGCCAGCAGCTTTGATTCAGGGAGGGAGCAGTTCTTC. It translates to CASSFDSGREQFF.

This clone appeared a few times. The CDR3, as DNA: TGTGCCAGCAGCGTCCGAGGCACAGATACGCAGTATTTT. Encoded protein: CASSVRGTDTQYF. This chain joins TRBV27 and TRBJ2-3; D is unclear. The CDR3 covers 13 residues. Trimming took off 6 bases at V and 1 base at J, with 8 bases between the two ends. Per the germline V gene, CDR1 is MNHEY and CDR2 is SMNVEV (reference sequence).

The gene calls are TRBV14 and TRBJ2-1; TRBD1 matches 7 bases. The CDR3 contains 19 residues. Germline V gives CDR1 SGHDN, CDR2 FVKESK. Germline trimming cut 6 bases from V and 6 bases from J; bases unmatched to any gene: 23. The CDR3 DNA is TGTGCCAGCAGGAAGATGACAGGGACCGGTCGATGGGTTGGCAATGAGCAGTTCTTC. This encodes CASRKMTGTGRWVGNEQFF. Filled out from reference TRBV14 and TRBJ2-1, the complete variable domain reads EAGVTQFPSHSVIEKGQTVTLRCDPISGHDNLYWYRRVMGKEIKFLLHFVKESKQDESGMPNNRFLAERTGGTYSTLKVQPAELEDSGVYFCASRKMTGTGRWVGNEQFFGPGTRLTVL.

The rearrangement uses TRBV6-4 and TRBJ2-7; 7 nucleotides match TRBD1. The CDR3 totals 16 residues. CDR1 is MRHNA, CDR2 SNTAGT, per germline. V dropped 4 bases and J dropped 5; count of bases not matched to a gene: 14. The CDR3 here is CASSAGERQGRNEQYV. As DNA, the CDR3 is TGTGCCAGCAGTGCCGGTGAAAGACAGGGAAGGAACGAGCAGTACGTC.

The V gene is TRBV7-9, the J gene TRBJ1-1, with TRBD1 identical over 8 bases. Germline V gene data show CDR1 as SEHNR and CDR2 as FQNEAQ (reference sequence). This CDR3 spans 19 amino acids. Trimming at V came to 3 bases and at J to 0 bases, leaving 15 bases not matched to a gene. DNA for the CDR3: TGTGCCAGCAGCTTCACCGTCGGACAGGGAGGGGAGGTGAACACTGAAGCTTTCTTT. It translates to CASSFTVGQGGEVNTEAFF. Full variable domain (missing parts from reference TRBV7-9 and TRBJ1-1): DTGVSQNPRHKITKRGQNVTFRCDPISEHNRLYWYRQTLGQGPEFLTYFQNEAQLEKSRLLSDRFSAERPKGSFSTLEIQRTEQGDSAMYLCASSFTVGQGGEVNTEAFFGQGTRLTVV.

This clone was observed a handful of times. Other DNA sequences in this sample translate to the same CDR3. This sequence joins TRBV18 and TRBJ1-2; TRBD1 matches at 7 bases. Germline CDR1 is KGHSH and CDR2 is LQKENI. The CDR3 loop spans 15 amino acids. V was clipped by 0 bases and J by 6 bases; unmatched bases: 7. CDR3 region: CASSPPSQGEHGYTF. Here the CDR3 DNA reads TGTGCCAGCTCACCACCGAGTCAGGGGGAGCATGGCTACACCTTC.

The chain employs TRBV7-6 and TRBJ2-2, with D possibly TRBD1 on 5 matching bases. Germline V gene lookup returns CDR1 SGHVS and CDR2 FNYEAQ. This CDR3 region has 16 residues. V was trimmed by 3 bases and J by 4 bases, leaving 15 bases between them. The CDR3 spells CASSFRTTAITGELFF. CDR3 in DNA: TGTGCCAGCAGCTTCAGGACAACCGCGATCACCGGGGAGCTGTTTTTT.